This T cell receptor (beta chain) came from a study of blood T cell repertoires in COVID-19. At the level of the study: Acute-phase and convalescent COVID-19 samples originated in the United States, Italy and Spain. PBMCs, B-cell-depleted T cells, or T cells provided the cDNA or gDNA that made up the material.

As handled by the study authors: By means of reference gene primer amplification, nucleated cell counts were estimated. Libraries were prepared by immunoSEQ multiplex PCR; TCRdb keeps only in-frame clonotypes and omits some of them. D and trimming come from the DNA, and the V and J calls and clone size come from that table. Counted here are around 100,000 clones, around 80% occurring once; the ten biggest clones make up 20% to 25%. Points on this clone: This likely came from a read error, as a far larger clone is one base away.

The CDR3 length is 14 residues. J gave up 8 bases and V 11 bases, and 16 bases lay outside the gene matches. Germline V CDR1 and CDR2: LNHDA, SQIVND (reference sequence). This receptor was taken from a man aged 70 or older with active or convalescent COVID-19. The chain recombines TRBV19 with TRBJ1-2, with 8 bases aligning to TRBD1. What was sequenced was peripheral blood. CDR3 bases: TGTGCCTGTATTCCGAACCCGACAGGGGTGGGCTACACCTTC. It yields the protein CACIPNPTGVGYTF.